The 10 T cell receptor beta chains in this list originate from one sample, sequenced in a study of CD8+CD57+ T cells in acquired aplastic anemia. Patients picked for sequencing had shown CD8+CD57+ cell expansion detected by flow cytometry. The TCR beta profiling, which covered VDJ combination and CDR3 sequence, was carried out using genomic DNA as the template. A single record per CDR3 protein comes from TCRdb applying MiXCR to the reads. This sample has 100,000 to 150,000 distinct CDR3 sequences, with under 60% found just once. Sequencing was done on a sample of sorted CD4+, CD8+, or CD8+CD57+ T cells (not recorded which) from PBMCs. Every receptor here comes from a human donor with aplastic anemia.

The table lists this clonotype with a few counts. The chain couples TRBV5-1 to TRBJ2-3; no definite D call. V was pared by 0 bases and J by 10 bases, with 18 bases between. The germline CDR1 and CDR2 sequences are SGHRS and YFSETQ. The CDR3 totals 15 residues. The CDR3 reads CASSLEGQAIDAQYF. The CDR3 nucleotides read TGCGCCAGCAGCTTGGAAGGTCAGGCTATTGATGCGCAGTATTTT. The variable domain in full, completed from reference TRBV5-1 and TRBJ2-3, reads KAGVTQTPRYLIKTRGQQVTLSCSPISGHRSVSWYQQTPGQGLQFLFEYFSETQRNKGNFPGRFSGRQFSNSRSEMNVSTLELGDSALYLCASSLEGQAIDAQYFGPGTRLTVL.

Of note for this clonotype: The missing conserved phenylalanine or tryptophan at the end of this CDR3 makes a read error likely. This chain uses TRBV24-1 with TRBJ1-1; D perhaps matches TRBD1 (5 bases). Per the germline V gene, CDR1 is KGHDR and CDR2 is SFDVKD. V lost 2 bases to trimming and J lost 0 bases, with 6 bases between them. The CDR3 runs to 14 residues. The CDR3 coding sequence is TGTGCCACCAGTGATTCGGGGGTGAACACTGAAGCTTTCCTT. Translation: CATSDSGVNTEAFL.

The V and J genes are TRBV20-1 and TRBJ2-7, with D tentatively TRBD1 (5 bases). The CDR3 is 12 amino acids. V was clipped by 3 bases and J by 6 bases, with 12 bases between them. CDR1 is DFQATT, CDR2 SNEGSKA, per germline (reference sequence). The CDR3 spells CSARAGRREQYF. CDR3 in DNA: TGCAGTGCTAGGGCAGGGCGACGCGAGCAGTACTTC.

This clonotype was counted many times. The CDR3 bases are TGTGCCAGCTCTCAGGGGGCCTACGAGCAGTACTTC. Amino acids: CASSQGAYEQYF. The rearrangement joins TRBV12-3 or TRBV12-4 to TRBJ2-7; 7 bases fit TRBD1. V lost 8 bases to trimming and J lost 2 bases; unmatched junction nucleotides: 3. This CDR3 has 12 residues.

This clonotype was counted between two and nine times. Since a much larger clone is just one base distant, this may be a read error. The V call is TRBV5-4, the J call TRBJ2-7, with unresolved D. The CDR3 length is 14 residues. Germline CDR1 and CDR2: SGHNT and YYREEE (reference sequence). The germline V and J ends were trimmed by 4 bases and 0 bases, with 11 bases remaining between them. CDR3 bases: TGTGCCAGCAGCGCCTTGGCCAACTCCTACGAGCAGTACTTC. Translation: CASSALANSYEQYF.

The rearrangement uses TRBV10-3 and TRBJ2-3, with D maybe TRBD2 (6 bases). Germline-derived CDR1 and CDR2 are ENHRY and SYGVKD. Trimming shortened V by 6 bases and J by 3 bases, and 13 bases separated the two germline ends. This CDR3 is 14 amino acids long. The CDR3 loop is CAISQTSSTDTQYF. In DNA form, the CDR3 reads TGTGCCATCAGCCAGACTAGTAGTACAGATACGCAGTATTTT.

This clonotype was detected only a few times. The V and J genes are TRBV24-1 and TRBJ2-5; TRBD1 aligns across 7 bases. V lost 6 bases to trimming and J lost 5 bases; unmatched junction nucleotides: 14. Germline CDR1 is KGHDR and CDR2 is SFDVKD. This CDR3 has 16 residues. CDR3 DNA: TGTGCCACCAGTTCGAACAAGGGACAGCTTGGGGAGACCCAGTACTTC. Amino acids: CATSSNKGQLGETQYF.

As regards this clonotype: One junction end does not reproduce the germline sequence, and a read error may be involved. The genes are TRBV11-1 and TRBJ2-1; TRBD2 matches 9 bases. Germline CDR1 and CDR2: SGHAT and FQDESV (reference sequence). The CDR3 runs to 16 residues. For the CDR3, the DNA is TGTGTCAGCAGCTTACGGTCAGCGGGGGGTTACAATGAGCAGTTCTTC. Translating it yields CVSSLRSAGGYNEQFF.

The chain combines TRBV2 with TRBJ2-5; D not resolved. The CDR3 is 11 residues long. V lost 3 bases, J lost 5 bases, and 4 bases lay in between. Germline values: CDR1 SNHLY, CDR2 FYNNEI. The DNA for the CDR3 is TGTGCCAGCAGTGAGGGGGAGACCCAGTACTTC. Translating it yields CASSEGETQYF.

This rearrangement joins TRBV20-1 to TRBJ2-3; 8 bases map to TRBD2. The V gene end was trimmed by 0 bases and the J gene end by 4 bases; junction bases not matched to a gene: 9. Germline V gives CDR1 DFQATT, CDR2 SNEGSKA (reference sequence). CDR3 size: 16 residues. This CDR3 is CSARDMISGIADTQYF. In DNA form, the CDR3 reads TGCAGTGCTAGAGATATGATTAGCGGGATAGCAGATACGCAGTATTTT.